In this sample, the clone carrying this TCR beta chain turned up once. This CDR3 region has 14 residues. CDR1 is MDHEN and CDR2 is SYDVKM in the germline V gene. Losses at the gene ends were 7 bases for V and 4 bases for J; bases not matched to a gene: 6. This sample was included in a study of shared clonotypes between healthy human individuals. Every donor, a Caucasian adult, lived in Nashville, Tennessee. Sequencing used immunoSEQ multiplex PCR; TCRdb keeps in-frame clones, though not all of them. In the table there are hundreds of thousands of clones, about 85% of which are singletons. The genes are TRBV28 and TRBJ1-4, with TRBD1 matching 7 bases. Material for sequencing was PBMCs. This sequence was found in a woman in her thirties or forties in good health. Some clones in this sample may be carry-over from other donors' samples. The CDR3 DNA reads TGTGCCAGCATCTCGACAGGGATTAATGAAAAACTGTTTTTT. It yields the protein CASISTGINEKLFF.